What follows are 31 T cell receptor beta chains derived from one specimen sequenced in a study of blood T cell repertoires in COVID-19. TCRdb's copy holds only in-frame clones and misses some; the assay was immunoSEQ multiplex PCR. The table has approximately 230,000 clones, approximately 82% seen once; the top ten hold 14% to 15%. Sequencing input: PBMCs or T cells enriched from blood (not recorded which). The source is a man aged 40-49 years who had recovered from COVID-19.

This chain uses TRBV5-1 with TRBJ1-1; 7 bases are a match to TRBD1. Losses at the gene ends were 4 bases for V and 7 bases for J; bases not matched to a gene: 10. Looked up from germline, CDR1 is SGHRS and CDR2 is YFSETQ. This CDR3 comprises 14 residues. The CDR3 sequence: CASSPPQQGIEAFF. As DNA, the CDR3 is TGCGCCAGCAGCCCGCCACAACAGGGGATTGAAGCTTTCTTT.

V is TRBV5-1 and J is TRBJ1-4; D ambiguous. CDR3 length: 13 residues. Looked up from germline, CDR1 is SGHRS and CDR2 is YFSETQ. With 4 bases removed from V and 8 bases from J, the gap between germline ends came to 12 bases. The CDR3 is CASSPLGLEKLFF. The CDR3 coding sequence is TGCGCCAGCAGCCCGCTTGGACTCGAAAAACTGTTTTTT.

The chain links TRBV28 to TRBJ2-5; D is ambiguous. This CDR3 region has 14 residues. Trimming took 5 bases from V and 5 from J, leaving 15 bases between them. Germline values: CDR1 MDHEN, CDR2 SYDVKM. CDR3 region: CASSETVYRETQYF. As DNA, the CDR3 is TGTGCCAGCAGTGAAACAGTGTACCGGGAGACCCAGTACTTC. Together with reference TRBV28 and TRBJ2-5, the CDR3 gives the full variable domain: DVKVTQSSRYLVKRTGEKVFLECVQDMDHENMFWYRQDPGLGLRLIYFSYDVKMKEKGDIPEGYSVSREKKERFSLILESASTNQTSMYLCASSETVYRETQYFGPGTRLLVL.

This clone was counted between two and nine times. This rearrangement joins TRBV28 to TRBJ2-1, with D perhaps TRBD2 (6 bases). This CDR3 is 13 amino acids long. Germline V CDR1 and CDR2: MDHEN, SYDVKM. V lost 7 bases, J lost 3 bases, and 10 bases lay in between. CDR3 in amino acids: CASKRTIYNEQFF. CDR3 DNA sequence: TGTGCCAGCAAAAGGACTATCTACAATGAGCAGTTCTTC.

V gene TRBV6-1 combines with J gene TRBJ2-4; possible D gene TRBD2, 5 bases. The germline CDR1 and CDR2 sequences are MNHNS and SASEGT. The V end was cut by 3 bases, the J end by 8 bases, with 17 bases between. The CDR3 loop spans 15 amino acids. CDR3 nucleotide sequence: TGTGCCAGCAGTGAGGAGGTAATCGCGGAGGACATTCAGTACTTC. Translated, it gives CASSEEVIAEDIQYF.

The chain links TRBV7-2 to TRBJ2-7; TRBD2 is a possible D gene (6 bases). The V end lost 1 base, the J end lost 6 bases, and 10 bases lay between the germline ends. The germline V gene has CDR1 SGHTA and CDR2 FQGNSA. The CDR3 contains 13 residues. This CDR3 reads CASSLVVGSEQYF. Written as DNA, the CDR3 is TGTGCCAGCAGCTTAGTGGTCGGGAGCGAGCAGTACTTC.

The chain carries TRBV24-1 and TRBJ2-5; 8 bases line up with TRBD2. The length of the CDR3 is 16 residues. In germline, CDR1 is KGHDR, CDR2 SFDVKD. V lost 1 base, J lost 2 bases, and 5 bases stayed unmatched. CDR3 residues: CATSDFRERGQETQYF. CDR3 bases: TGTGCCACCAGTGATTTCCGGGAGCGGGGGCAAGAGACCCAGTACTTC.

V and J are TRBV7-6 and TRBJ2-3; 9 bases fit TRBD2. The CDR3 has 15 amino acids. CDR1 is SGHVS, CDR2 FNYEAQ, per germline. Trimming removed 5 bases from V and 1 base from J; junction bases left unmatched: 4. Written as DNA, the CDR3 is TGTGCCAGCAGCCCCCGGACTAGCGGCACAGATACGCAGTATTTT. This gives the protein CASSPRTSGTDTQYF.

The chain carries TRBV27 and TRBJ1-2; tentatively, D is TRBD1 (6 bases). Trimming stripped 5 bases from V and 1 base from J, with 11 bases between. This CDR3 is 14 amino acids long. CDR1 and CDR2 (germline): MNHEY, SMNVEV (reference sequence). The CDR3 region is CASSRDKYNYGYTF. Here the CDR3 DNA reads TGTGCCAGCAGTCGGGACAAATATAACTATGGCTACACCTTC.

The V gene is TRBV28, the J gene TRBJ2-2; the match to TRBD2 covers 10 bases. Germline loops: CDR1 MDHEN, CDR2 SYDVKM. The V and J ends lost 4 bases and 1 base, in that order; junction bases with no gene match: 3. The CDR3 totals 16 residues. CDR3: CASSSGLAENTGELFF. The CDR3 DNA follows: TGTGCCAGCAGTTCCGGACTAGCGGAGAACACCGGGGAGCTGTTTTTT.

The V call is TRBV7-2, the J call TRBJ2-3; 8 bases map to TRBD1. The V and J ends lost 5 bases and 4 bases, in that order; junction bases with no gene match: 14. The CDR3 sequence is 17 residues long. Germline V CDR1 and CDR2: SGHTA, FQGNSA. CDR3 nucleotides: TGTGCCAGCAGCCCCGGACAGGGAGTTATTTGGGCAGATACGCAGTATTTT. Its translation is CASSPGQGVIWADTQYF.

The chain is built from TRBV5-1 and TRBJ2-5, with D possibly being TRBD1 (6 bases). Germline loops: CDR1 SGHRS, CDR2 YFSETQ. V dropped 0 bases and J dropped 2 bases, with 11 bases sitting between them. The CDR3 has 15 residues. The CDR3 DNA is TGCGCCAGCAGCTTGGACAGGGTACTACAAGAGACCCAGTACTTC. Protein sequence: CASSLDRVLQETQYF.

CDR3 in amino acids: CASSLGANTIYF. CDR3 nucleotide sequence: TGTGCCAGCAGTTTAGGCGCAAACACCATATATTTT. The chain carries TRBV12-3 or TRBV12-4 and TRBJ1-3; D ambiguous. The V gene lost 1 base and the J gene lost 6 bases, with 4 bases spanning the gap. This CDR3 is 12 amino acids long.

The gene calls are TRBV5-1 and TRBJ2-7, with D possibly being TRBD1 (7 bases). Germline V CDR1 and CDR2: SGHRS, YFSETQ. This CDR3 has 15 residues. V was shortened by 10 bases and J by 6 bases, with 26 bases between the two germline ends. CDR3 amino acids: CASQGDSFLLGEQYF. The DNA for the CDR3 is TGCGCCTCCCAGGGGGACTCCTTCCTTCTTGGCGAGCAGTACTTC.

The chain combines TRBV7-8 with TRBJ2-5; 7 nucleotides agree with TRBD2. V dropped 11 bases and J dropped 5; count of bases not matched to a gene: 8. Germline lookup yields CDR1 SGHVS and CDR2 FQNEAQ. The CDR3 runs 12 residues. CDR3 sequence (DNA): TGTGCCTCGTCGGGGGGACGGGAGACCCAGTACTTC. The encoded protein is CASSGGRETQYF.

About this clone: Different DNA sequences within this sample yield the same CDR3. This chain links TRBV7-9 with TRBJ1-5; TRBD1 might be the D (5 bases). With 5 bases removed from V and 2 bases from J, the gap between germline ends came to 13 bases. The CDR3 has 15 residues. CDR1 and CDR2 from the germline V gene are SEHNR and FQNEAQ (reference sequence). The CDR3 DNA reads as TGTGCCAGCAGCCCTGGGCAGGGTGGCAATCAGCCCCAGCATTTT. It codes for CASSPGQGGNQPQHF.

The chain has TRBV24-1 and TRBJ1-5, with 8 positions matching TRBD1. Germline assignment: CDR1 KGHDR and CDR2 SFDVKD. V shed 4 bases, J shed 5 bases, and the junction held 9 bases outside the gene matches. There are 16 residues in the CDR3. The CDR3 region has the DNA TGTGCCACCAGTGAAACCGGGACAGGAATAGATCAGCCCCAGCATTTT. It codes for CATSETGTGIDQPQHF.

The chain couples TRBV3-1 (or the pseudogene TRBV3-2) to TRBJ2-7; TRBD2 is a possible D gene (6 bases). The CDR3 sequence is 14 residues long. V lost 1 base, J lost 3 bases, and 10 bases lay in between. Looked up from germline, CDR1 is LGHDT and CDR2 is YNNKEL (reference sequence). In nucleotides, the CDR3 is TGTGCCAGCAGCCAAGCGGGACTCGGCTACGAGCAGTACTTC. Protein: CASSQAGLGYEQYF.

J is TRBJ1-2 and V is TRBV19; D possibly corresponds to TRBD1 (5 bases). This CDR3 region has 13 residues. CDR1 is LNHDA, CDR2 SQIVND, per germline (reference sequence). Trimming took 2 bases from V and 4 from J, leaving 8 bases between them. In DNA, the CDR3 is TGTGCCAGTAGTATAAGTCAGGGCTATGGCTACACCTTC. Translating it yields CASSISQGYGYTF.

The chain carries TRBV7-2 and TRBJ1-6, with D tentatively TRBD1 (5 bases). The V gene lost 3 bases and the J gene lost 0 bases, with 6 bases spanning the gap. The CDR3 consists of 15 residues. The germline gives CDR1 SGHTA, CDR2 FQGNSA. The CDR3 sequence: CASSFDSSYNSPLHF. The DNA of the CDR3 is TGTGCCAGCAGCTTCGACAGCTCCTATAATTCACCCCTCCACTTT.

The chain has TRBV28 and TRBJ1-2; D is perhaps TRBD1 (6 bases). The CDR3 is made up of 14 amino acids. Germline V gene lookup returns CDR1 MDHEN and CDR2 SYDVKM. Trimming took 7 bases from V and 8 from J, leaving 20 bases between them. CDR3 amino acids: CASNPTWGPGGYTF. The DNA of the CDR3 is TGTGCCAGCAATCCCACCTGGGGGCCTGGGGGCTACACCTTC.

The V gene is TRBV9, the J gene TRBJ1-1; D is possibly TRBD1 (6 bases). Trimming left V 4 bases short and J 4 bases short, with 20 bases between. The CDR3 extends over 16 amino acids. Germline V gene sequence: CDR1 SGDLS, CDR2 YYNGEE. CDR3 sequence reads: CASSPTVGAHLTEAFF. As DNA, the CDR3 is TGTGCCAGCAGCCCGACGGTGGGGGCCCACCTCACTGAAGCTTTCTTT.

The chain combines TRBV5-1 with TRBJ1-1, with a weak D call TRBD1 (5 bases). Germline V gives CDR1 SGHRS, CDR2 YFSETQ. V dropped 2 bases and J dropped 0 bases, with 8 bases sitting between them. The CDR3 covers 14 residues. The CDR3 region is CASSLGAMNTEAFF. DNA of the CDR3: TGCGCCAGCAGCTTAGGGGCCATGAACACTGAAGCTTTCTTT.

V and J are TRBV9 and TRBJ2-7, with TRBD1 matching 11 bases. The germline CDR1 and CDR2 sequences are SGDLS and YYNGEE. The CDR3 is 16 residues long. J gave up 4 bases and V 0 bases, and 6 bases lay outside the gene matches. CDR3 coding DNA: TGTGCCAGCAGCGTAGCTACGGGACAGGGGGATTACGAGCAGTACTTC. This translates into CASSVATGQGDYEQYF.

The V and J genes are TRBV7-7 and TRBJ1-3; TRBD1 matches 7 bases. V shed 5 bases and J 7 bases; nucleotides not matched to a gene: 8. CDR3 length: 14 residues. Germline loops: CDR1 SSHAT, CDR2 FNYEAQ (reference sequence). The CDR3 DNA reads as TGTGCCAGCAGCGGGGGACAGTCGGACAACACCATATATTTT. Protein product: CASSGGQSDNTIYF.

V gene TRBV12-3 or TRBV12-4 combines with J gene TRBJ1-1, with 7 bases lining up with TRBD1. CDR3 length equals 13 residues. V dropped 6 bases and J dropped 3; count of bases not matched to a gene: 4. This CDR3 is CASREQGYTEAFF. CDR3 in DNA: TGTGCCAGCAGGGAACAGGGGTACACTGAAGCTTTCTTT.

This chain links TRBV29-1 with TRBJ1-1, with D possibly matching TRBD1 (6 bases). Germline lookup yields CDR1 SQVTM and CDR2 ANQGSEA. This CDR3 spans 12 amino acids. V was pared by 6 bases and J by 1 base, with 9 bases between. The CDR3 region has the DNA TGCAGCGTGGCGACAGGGAACACTGAAGCTTTCTTT. Its translation: CSVATGNTEAFF.

The chain couples TRBV11-2 to TRBJ2-1; 7 positions agree with TRBD2. The CDR3 is 17 residues long. From germline, CDR1 is SGHAT and CDR2 FQNNGV. J was trimmed by 4 bases and V by 5 bases; bases with no gene match: 14. CDR3 in amino acids: CASSPPKGGGVYNEQFF. In nucleotides, the CDR3 is TGTGCCAGCAGCCCTCCCAAAGGCGGGGGAGTTTACAATGAGCAGTTCTTC.

The V call is TRBV18, the J call TRBJ2-3; D is undetermined. Germline V gene lookup returns CDR1 KGHSH and CDR2 LQKENI. The CDR3 length is 16 residues. Trimming shortened V by 2 bases and J by 2 bases, and 14 bases separated the two germline ends. CDR3 region: CASSPGDRPLTDTQYF. In nucleotides, the CDR3 is TGTGCCAGCTCACCAGGAGATAGGCCCCTCACAGATACGCAGTATTTT.

The V call is TRBV11-2, the J call TRBJ1-5, with TRBD1 identical over 7 bases. The CDR3 has 14 residues. Per the germline V gene, CDR1 is SGHAT and CDR2 is FQNNGV. Losses at the gene ends were 0 bases for V and 9 bases for J; bases not matched to a gene: 5. The CDR3 protein is CASSLDGTVGPQHF. CDR3 sequence (DNA): TGTGCCAGCAGCTTAGACGGGACAGTCGGGCCCCAGCATTTT.

The chain employs TRBV9 and TRBJ2-1; TRBD2 might be the D (5 bases). In germline, CDR1 is SGDLS, CDR2 YYNGEE. Trimming removed 4 bases from V and 4 bases from J, with 12 bases in between. This CDR3 has 14 residues. The CDR3, as DNA: TGTGCCAGCAGCCTTTTCGGGGAGTACAATGAGCAGTTCTTC. Encoded protein: CASSLFGEYNEQFF.